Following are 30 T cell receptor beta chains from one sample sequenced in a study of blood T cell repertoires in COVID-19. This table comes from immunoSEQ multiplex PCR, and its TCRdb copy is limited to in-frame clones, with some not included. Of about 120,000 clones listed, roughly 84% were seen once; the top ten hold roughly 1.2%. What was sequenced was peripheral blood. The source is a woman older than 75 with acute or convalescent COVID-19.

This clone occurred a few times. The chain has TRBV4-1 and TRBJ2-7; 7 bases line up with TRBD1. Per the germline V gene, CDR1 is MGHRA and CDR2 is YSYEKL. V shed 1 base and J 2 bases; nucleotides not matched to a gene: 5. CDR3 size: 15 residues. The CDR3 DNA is TGCGCCAGCAGCCAAGTCGACCAGGGGGCCTACGAGCAGTACTTC. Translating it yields CASSQVDQGAYEQYF.

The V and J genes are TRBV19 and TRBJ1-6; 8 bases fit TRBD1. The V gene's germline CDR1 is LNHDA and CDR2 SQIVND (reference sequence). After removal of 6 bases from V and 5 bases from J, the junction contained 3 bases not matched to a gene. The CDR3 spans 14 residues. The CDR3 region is CASRTGEDNSPLHF. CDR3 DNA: TGTGCCAGTAGGACAGGGGAAGATAATTCACCCCTCCACTTT.

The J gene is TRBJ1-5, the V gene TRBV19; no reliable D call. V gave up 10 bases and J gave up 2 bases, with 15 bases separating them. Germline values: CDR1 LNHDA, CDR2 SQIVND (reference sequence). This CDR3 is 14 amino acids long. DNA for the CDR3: TGTGCCACCGGAGGTATGTTGGGCAATCAGCCCCAGCATTTT. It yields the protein CATGGMLGNQPQHF.

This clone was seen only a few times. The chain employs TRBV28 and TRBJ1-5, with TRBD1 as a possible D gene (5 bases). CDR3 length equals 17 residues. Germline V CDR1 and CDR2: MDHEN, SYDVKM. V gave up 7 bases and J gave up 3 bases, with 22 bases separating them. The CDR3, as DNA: TGTGCCAGCACCCTCCCGCCGGGGGATCGGTACAATCAGCCCCAGCATTTT. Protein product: CASTLPPGDRYNQPQHF.

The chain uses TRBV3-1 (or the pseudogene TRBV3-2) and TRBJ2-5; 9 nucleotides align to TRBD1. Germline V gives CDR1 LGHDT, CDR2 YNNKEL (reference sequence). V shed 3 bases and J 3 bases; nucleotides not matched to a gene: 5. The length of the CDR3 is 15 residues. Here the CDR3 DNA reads TGTGCCAGCAGCCAGGGGACAGGGATAGAAGAGACCCAGTACTTC. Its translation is CASSQGTGIEETQYF.

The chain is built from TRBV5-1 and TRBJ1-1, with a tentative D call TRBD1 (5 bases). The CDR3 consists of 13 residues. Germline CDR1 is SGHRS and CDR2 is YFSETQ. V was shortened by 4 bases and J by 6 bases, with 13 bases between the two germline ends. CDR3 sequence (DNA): TGCGCCAGCAGCGTTGACAGTTTTTCTGAAGCTTTCTTT. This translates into CASSVDSFSEAFF.

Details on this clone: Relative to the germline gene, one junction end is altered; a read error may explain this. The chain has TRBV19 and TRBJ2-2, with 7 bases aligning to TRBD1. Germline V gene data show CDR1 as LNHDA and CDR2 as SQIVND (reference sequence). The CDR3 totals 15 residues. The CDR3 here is CASGMTGISTGELFF. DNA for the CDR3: TGTGCCAGTGGTATGACAGGGATAAGTACCGGGGAGCTGTTTTTT.

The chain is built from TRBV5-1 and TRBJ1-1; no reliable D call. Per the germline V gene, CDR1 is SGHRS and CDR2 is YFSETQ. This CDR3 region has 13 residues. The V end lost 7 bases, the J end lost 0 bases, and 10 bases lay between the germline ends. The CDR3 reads CASSRSMNTEAFF. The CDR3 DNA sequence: TGCGCCAGCTCTAGGAGCATGAACACTGAAGCTTTCTTT.

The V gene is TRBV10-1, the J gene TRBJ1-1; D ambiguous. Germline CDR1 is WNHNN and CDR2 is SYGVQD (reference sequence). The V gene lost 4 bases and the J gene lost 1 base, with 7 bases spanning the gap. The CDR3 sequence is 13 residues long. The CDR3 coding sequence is TGCGCCAGCAGTGCCAGTGCGAACACTGAAGCTTTCTTT. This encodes CASSASANTEAFF.

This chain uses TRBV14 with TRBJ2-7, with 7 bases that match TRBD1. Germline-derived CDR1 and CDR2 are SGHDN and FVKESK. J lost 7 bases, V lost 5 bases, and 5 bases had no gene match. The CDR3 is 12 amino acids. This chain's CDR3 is CASSSDRQEQYF. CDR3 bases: TGTGCCAGCAGCTCGGACAGGCAAGAGCAGTACTTC.

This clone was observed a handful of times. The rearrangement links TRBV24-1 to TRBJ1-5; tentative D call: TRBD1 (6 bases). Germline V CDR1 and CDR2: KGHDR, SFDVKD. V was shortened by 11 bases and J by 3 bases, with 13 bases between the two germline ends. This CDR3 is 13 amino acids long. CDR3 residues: CAIPDRVNQPQHF. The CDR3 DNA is TGTGCCATTCCGGACAGAGTCAATCAGCCCCAGCATTTT.

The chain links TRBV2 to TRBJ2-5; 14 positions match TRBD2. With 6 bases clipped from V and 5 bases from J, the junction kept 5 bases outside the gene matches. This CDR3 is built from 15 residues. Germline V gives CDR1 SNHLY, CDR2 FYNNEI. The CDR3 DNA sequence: TGTGCCAGCAGGGCAAGGACTAGCGGGGGGGAGACCCAGTACTTC. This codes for CASRARTSGGETQYF.

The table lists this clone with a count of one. For the CDR3, the DNA is TGTGCCAGCTCAACAGCGACAGGGATGATGAACACTGAAGCTTTCTTT. It is translated as CASSTATGMMNTEAFF. The chain joins TRBV18 to TRBJ1-1, with TRBD1 matching 7 bases. V shed 5 bases and J 0 bases; nucleotides not matched to a gene: 9. This CDR3 has 16 residues. Germline CDR1 KGHSH, CDR2 LQKENI.

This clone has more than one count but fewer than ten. CDR3 coding DNA: TGTGCCAGCAGACGGACTAGCGGGGACTACGAGCAGTACTTC. This codes for CASRRTSGDYEQYF. The V and J genes are TRBV7-2 and TRBJ2-7; 12 bases line up with TRBD2. The J segment lost 3 bases and the V segment lost 6 bases, leaving 3 bases of the junction unmatched. CDR1 SGHTA and CDR2 FQGNSA come from the germline V gene. The CDR3 extends over 14 amino acids.

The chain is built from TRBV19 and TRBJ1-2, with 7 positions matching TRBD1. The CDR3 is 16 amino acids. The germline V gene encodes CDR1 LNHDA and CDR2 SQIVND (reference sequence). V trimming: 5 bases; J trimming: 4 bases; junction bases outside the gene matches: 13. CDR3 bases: TGTGCCAGTAGTCTCCTTCACACGACAGGGACCTATGGCTACACCTTC. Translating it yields CASSLLHTTGTYGYTF.

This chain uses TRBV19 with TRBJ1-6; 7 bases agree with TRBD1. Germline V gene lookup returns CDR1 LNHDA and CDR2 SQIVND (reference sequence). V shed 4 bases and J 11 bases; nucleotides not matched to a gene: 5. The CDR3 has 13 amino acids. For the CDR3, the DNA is TGTGCCAGTAGTACCAACAGGGGAGCACCCCTCCACTTT. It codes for CASSTNRGAPLHF.

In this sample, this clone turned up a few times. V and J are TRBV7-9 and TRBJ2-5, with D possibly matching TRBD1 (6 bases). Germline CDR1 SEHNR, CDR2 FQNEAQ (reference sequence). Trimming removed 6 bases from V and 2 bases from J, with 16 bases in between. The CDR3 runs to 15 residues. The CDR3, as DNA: TGTGCCAGCAGGAGCTGGGACACCAGACAAGAGACCCAGTACTTC. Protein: CASRSWDTRQETQYF.

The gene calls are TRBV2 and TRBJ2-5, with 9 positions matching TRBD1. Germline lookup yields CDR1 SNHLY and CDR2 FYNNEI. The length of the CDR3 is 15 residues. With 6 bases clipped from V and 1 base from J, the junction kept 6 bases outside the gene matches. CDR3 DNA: TGTGCCAGCAGCCTAGACAGGGGGGCCCAAGAGACCCAGTACTTC. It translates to CASSLDRGAQETQYF.

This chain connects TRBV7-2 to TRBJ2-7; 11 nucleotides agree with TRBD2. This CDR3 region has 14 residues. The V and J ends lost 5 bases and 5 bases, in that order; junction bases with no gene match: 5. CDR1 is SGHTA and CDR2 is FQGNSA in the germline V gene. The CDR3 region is CASSQILAGDEQYF. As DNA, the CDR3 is TGTGCCAGCAGCCAAATACTAGCGGGGGACGAGCAGTACTTC.

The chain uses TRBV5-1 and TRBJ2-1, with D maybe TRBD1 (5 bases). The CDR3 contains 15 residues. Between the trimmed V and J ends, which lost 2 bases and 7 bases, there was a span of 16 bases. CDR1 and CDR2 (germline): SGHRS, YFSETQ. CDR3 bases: TGCGCCAGCAGCTTTGGGAATCAGGGTCTAAATGAGCAGTTCTTC. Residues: CASSFGNQGLNEQFF.

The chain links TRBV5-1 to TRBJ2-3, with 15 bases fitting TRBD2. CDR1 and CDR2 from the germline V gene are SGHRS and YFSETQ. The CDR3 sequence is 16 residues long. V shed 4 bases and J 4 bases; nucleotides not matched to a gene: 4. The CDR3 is CASSPGLAGGPDTQYF. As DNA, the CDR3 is TGCGCCAGCAGCCCCGGACTAGCGGGAGGGCCAGATACGCAGTATTTT.

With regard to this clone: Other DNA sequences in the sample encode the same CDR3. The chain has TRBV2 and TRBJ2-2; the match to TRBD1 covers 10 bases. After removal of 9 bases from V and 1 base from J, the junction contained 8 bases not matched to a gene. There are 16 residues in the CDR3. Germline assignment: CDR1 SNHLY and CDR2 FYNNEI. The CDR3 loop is CASSRDRGLNTGELFF. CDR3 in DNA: TGTGCCAGTAGCCGGGACAGGGGATTGAACACCGGGGAGCTGTTTTTT. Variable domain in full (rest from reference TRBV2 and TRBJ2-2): EPEVTQTPSHQVTQMGQEVILRCVPISNHLYFYWYRQILGQKVEFLVSFYNNEISEKSEIFDDQFSVERPDGSNFTLKIRSTKLEDSAMYFCASSRDRGLNTGELFFGEGSRLTVL.

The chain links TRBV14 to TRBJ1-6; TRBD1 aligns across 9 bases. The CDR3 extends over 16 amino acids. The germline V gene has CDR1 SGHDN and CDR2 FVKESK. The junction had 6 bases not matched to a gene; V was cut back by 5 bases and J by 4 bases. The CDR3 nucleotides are TGTGCCAGCAGCACAGGGGGCCGCGGATATAATTCACCCCTCCACTTT. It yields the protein CASSTGGRGYNSPLHF.

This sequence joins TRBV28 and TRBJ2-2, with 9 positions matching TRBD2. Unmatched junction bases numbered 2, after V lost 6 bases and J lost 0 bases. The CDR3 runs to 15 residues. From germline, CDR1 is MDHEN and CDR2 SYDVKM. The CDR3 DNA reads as TGTGCCAGCAGCCTAGCGGGGTCGAACACCGGGGAGCTGTTTTTT. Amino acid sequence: CASSLAGSNTGELFF.

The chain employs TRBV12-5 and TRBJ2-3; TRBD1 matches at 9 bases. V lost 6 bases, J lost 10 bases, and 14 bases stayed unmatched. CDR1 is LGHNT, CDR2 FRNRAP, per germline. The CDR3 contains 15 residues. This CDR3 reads CASGTKSGQGGAQYF. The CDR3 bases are TGTGCTAGTGGGACTAAGTCGGGACAGGGCGGTGCGCAGTATTTT.

The CDR3 sequence: CASSQGQGSYGYTF. CDR3 DNA: TGTGCCAGCAGCCAGGGACAGGGATCCTATGGCTACACCTTC. The J gene is TRBJ1-2, the V gene TRBV25-1; 9 bases are shared with TRBD1. This CDR3 comprises 14 residues. The V and J ends lost 6 bases and 4 bases, in that order; junction bases with no gene match: 6. Germline-derived CDR1 and CDR2 are MGHDK and SYGVNS.

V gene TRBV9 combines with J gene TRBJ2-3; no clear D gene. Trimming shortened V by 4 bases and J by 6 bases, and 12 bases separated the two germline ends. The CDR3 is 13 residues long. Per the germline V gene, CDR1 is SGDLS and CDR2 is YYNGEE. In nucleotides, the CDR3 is TGTGCCAGCAGCACATCTTTCGTGGATACGCAGTATTTT. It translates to CASSTSFVDTQYF. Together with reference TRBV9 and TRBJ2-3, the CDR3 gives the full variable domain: DSGVTQTPKHLITATGQRVTLRCSPRSGDLSVYWYQQSLDQGLQFLIQYYNGEERAKGNILERFSAQQFPDLHSELNLSSLELGDSALYFCASSTSFVDTQYFGPGTRLTVL.

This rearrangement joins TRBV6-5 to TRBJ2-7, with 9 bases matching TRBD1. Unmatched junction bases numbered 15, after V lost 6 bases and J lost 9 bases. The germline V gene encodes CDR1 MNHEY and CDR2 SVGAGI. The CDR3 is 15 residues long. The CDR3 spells CASRGDREGTRRQYF. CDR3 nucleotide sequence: TGTGCCAGCAGGGGGGACAGGGAGGGAACTAGGCGGCAGTACTTC.

The CDR3 nucleotides are TGTGCCAGCAGCTTACTAGCGGGGGCAGACACCGGGGAGCTGTTTTTT. It is translated as CASSLLAGADTGELFF. This chain links TRBV5-5 with TRBJ2-2; TRBD2 matches 11 bases. The ends lost 2 bases at V and 3 bases at J; junction bases unmatched: 3. The CDR3 is 16 residues long. CDR1 and CDR2 from the germline V gene are SGHKS and YYEKEE (reference sequence).

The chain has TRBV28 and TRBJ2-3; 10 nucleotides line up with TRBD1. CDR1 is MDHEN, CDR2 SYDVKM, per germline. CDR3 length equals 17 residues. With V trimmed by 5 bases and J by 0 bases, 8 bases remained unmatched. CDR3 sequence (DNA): TGTGCCAGCAGTAGCGGGACAGGGGTCCAAAGCACAGATACGCAGTATTTT. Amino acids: CASSSGTGVQSTDTQYF.